The 31 T cell receptor beta chains listed next were all sequenced from one sample in a study of blood T cell repertoires in COVID-19. Libraries were prepared by immunoSEQ multiplex PCR; TCRdb keeps only in-frame clonotypes and omits some of them. The sample has some 360,000 clones, more than 70% seen once; the top ten hold 2% to 2.5%. Sequenced sample: peripheral blood. The receptors come from a woman between 55 and 75 years old with COVID-19, enrolled during active disease.

The chain combines TRBV10-2 with TRBJ1-2, with D tentatively TRBD1 (6 bases). Deletions cut 2 bases from V and 5 bases from J, with 9 bases between. The germline V gene encodes CDR1 WSHSY and CDR2 SAAADI. The CDR3 consists of 13 residues. DNA of the CDR3: TGCGCCAGCAGTGAGCATCAGGGGTATGGCTACACCTTC. This encodes CASSEHQGYGYTF.

The V and J genes are TRBV4-2 and TRBJ1-5, with no clear D. V dropped 1 base and J dropped 4 bases, with 5 bases sitting between them. The CDR3 length is 13 residues. CDR1 and CDR2 (germline): LGHNA, YNFKEQ. DNA for the CDR3: TGTGCCAGCAGCCAAGCTATTAATCAGCCCCAGCATTTT. As protein: CASSQAINQPQHF.

The rearrangement links TRBV28 to TRBJ2-2, with no clear D. Trimming took 10 bases from V and 0 from J, leaving 18 bases between them. Germline CDR1 MDHEN, CDR2 SYDVKM. The length of the CDR3 is 16 residues. In nucleotides, the CDR3 is TGTGCCACTAAAGCAACTTCCGGAGCGAACACCGGGGAGCTGTTTTTT. This codes for CATKATSGANTGELFF.

V gene TRBV30 combines with J gene TRBJ1-2; the D is unclear. Germline CDR1 GTSNPN, CDR2 SVGIG (reference sequence). Trimming left V 3 bases short and J 6 bases short, with 17 bases between. The CDR3 loop spans 14 amino acids. CDR3 sequence (DNA): TGTGCCTGGAGCCTGGACGGGGTATTGAATGGCTACACCTTC. This gives the protein CAWSLDGVLNGYTF.

As to this clone: Additional DNA sequences in this sample encode the identical CDR3. This rearrangement joins TRBV18 to TRBJ2-5; 9 bases map to TRBD2. The germline V gene has CDR1 KGHSH and CDR2 LQKENI. V lost 3 bases to trimming and J lost 2 bases; unmatched junction nucleotides: 4. The CDR3 contains 15 residues. CDR3 loop: CASSPRLADQETQYF. CDR3 in DNA: TGTGCCAGCTCACCGAGACTAGCGGATCAAGAGACCCAGTACTTC.

The rearrangement joins TRBV19 to TRBJ2-2; 9 nucleotides agree with TRBD1. After removal of 6 bases from V and 6 bases from J, the junction contained 11 bases not matched to a gene. This CDR3 region has 16 residues. Germline assignment: CDR1 LNHDA and CDR2 SQIVND (reference sequence). CDR3 bases: TGTGCCAGTAGCAACCCCCCTCGGACAGGGGCCGGGGAGCTGTTTTTT. Its protein product is CASSNPPRTGAGELFF.

This chain uses TRBV5-4 with TRBJ2-5; D is unclear. CDR1 and CDR2 (germline): SGHNT, YYREEE (reference sequence). Trimming took off 3 bases at V and 1 base at J, with 10 bases between the two ends. There are 14 residues in the CDR3. Here the CDR3 DNA reads TGTGCCAGCAGCTCCTCCAGGATCCAAGAGACCCAGTACTTC. As protein: CASSSSRIQETQYF. Combining the CDR3 with reference TRBV5-4 and TRBJ2-5 gives the whole variable domain ETGVTQSPTHLIKTRGQQVTLRCSSQSGHNTVSWYQQALGQGPQFIFQYYREEENGRGNFPPRFSGLQFPNYSSELNVNALELDDSALYLCASSSSRIQETQYFGPGTRLLVL.

This chain connects TRBV5-6 to TRBJ1-1; D call uncertain. Germline loops: CDR1 SGHDT, CDR2 YYEEEE. V gave up 0 bases and J gave up 3 bases, with 3 bases separating them. The CDR3 has 12 amino acids. CDR3 amino acids: CASSLVYTEAFF. CDR3 bases: TGTGCCAGCAGCTTGGTATACACTGAAGCTTTCTTT.

The chain combines TRBV4-2 with TRBJ2-3, with no clear D. CDR1 and CDR2 (germline): LGHNA, YNFKEQ. The CDR3 has 13 residues. The V gene lost 4 bases and the J gene lost 4 bases, with 9 bases spanning the gap. The CDR3 sequence: CASSLQSPDTQYF. CDR3 bases: TGTGCCAGCAGCCTACAATCCCCAGATACGCAGTATTTT.

The chain joins TRBV18 to TRBJ2-7; tentative D call: TRBD1 (6 bases). Trimming stripped 0 bases from V and 4 bases from J, with 16 bases between. Germline CDR1 reads KGHSH; CDR2 reads LQKENI. The CDR3 runs to 16 residues. This chain's CDR3 is CASSPPSQGFRYEQYF. The CDR3 DNA reads as TGTGCCAGCTCACCACCCTCGCAGGGGTTTAGGTACGAGCAGTACTTC.

CDR3 amino acids: CASYSGQGRGNTIYF. In DNA, the CDR3 is TGTGCCAGCTATTCCGGACAGGGGCGGGGAAACACCATATATTTT. The chain links TRBV2 to TRBJ1-3; TRBD1 agrees at 9 bases. Germline CDR1 and CDR2: SNHLY and FYNNEI. V was clipped by 8 bases and J by 4 bases; unmatched bases: 9. CDR3 length: 15 amino acids.

This chain joins TRBV5-1 and TRBJ2-1; TRBD1 agrees at 10 bases. The CDR3 spans 15 residues. The V segment lost 4 bases and the J segment 9 bases; nucleotides outside the gene matches: 10. Germline V lookup: CDR1 SGHRS, CDR2 YFSETQ. The CDR3 region is CASSNGQGVGIEQFF. DNA for the CDR3: TGCGCCAGCAGCAACGGACAGGGGGTAGGAATTGAGCAGTTCTTC.

This clone was counted between two and nine times. This chain uses TRBV2 with TRBJ1-6; tentative D call: TRBD1 (6 bases). The CDR3 extends over 16 amino acids. Germline loops: CDR1 SNHLY, CDR2 FYNNEI. V was shortened by 4 bases and J by 6 bases, with 16 bases between the two germline ends. Here the CDR3 reads CASSGQHRAANSPLHF. CDR3 nucleotide sequence: TGTGCCAGCAGTGGGCAACACAGGGCAGCTAATTCACCCCTCCACTTT.

This rearrangement joins TRBV2 to TRBJ1-5; a weak D match, TRBD1 (5 bases). Germline CDR1 is SNHLY and CDR2 is FYNNEI. With 3 bases removed from V and 5 bases from J, the gap between germline ends came to 8 bases. The CDR3 runs 13 residues. The CDR3 region has the DNA TGTGCCAGCAGTGAGGGGACTTATCAGCCCCAGCATTTT. Encoded protein: CASSEGTYQPQHF.

The chain is built from TRBV28 and TRBJ2-1; 9 nucleotides match TRBD2. The V and J ends lost 6 bases and 0 bases, in that order; junction bases with no gene match: 9. This CDR3 contains 17 residues. Germline CDR1 reads MDHEN; CDR2 reads SYDVKM. CDR3 DNA: TGTGCCAGCAGACCAACCTTTAGCGGGGGCTCCTACAATGAGCAGTTCTTC. Amino acids: CASRPTFSGGSYNEQFF.

The chain combines TRBV6-1 with TRBJ1-5; no reliable D call. This CDR3 region has 15 residues. Looked up from germline, CDR1 is MNHNS and CDR2 is SASEGT. Trimming shortened V by 2 bases and J by 4 bases, and 12 bases separated the two germline ends. The CDR3 nucleotides are TGTGCCAGCAGTGAAATCTTGGCCCAGAATCAGCCCCAGCATTTT. This sequence encodes CASSEILAQNQPQHF.

This chain connects TRBV29-1 to TRBJ1-1; TRBD1 is a possible D gene (5 bases). Germline values: CDR1 SQVTM, CDR2 ANQGSEA. V was pared by 1 base and J by 1 base, with 7 bases between. CDR3 length: 13 residues. The CDR3 region has the DNA TGCAGCGTTGAAGGACAGACGAACACTGAAGCTTTCTTT. Its translation is CSVEGQTNTEAFF. Filled out from reference TRBV29-1 and TRBJ1-1, the complete variable domain reads SAVISQKPSRDICQRGTSLTIQCQVDSQVTMMFWYRQQPGQSLTLIATANQGSEATYESGFVIDKFPISRPNLTFSTLTVSNMSPEDSSIYLCSVEGQTNTEAFFGQGTRLTVV.

This chain joins TRBV29-1 and TRBJ2-3; 8 bases agree with TRBD1. CDR1 and CDR2 from the germline V gene are SQVTM and ANQGSEA. This CDR3 comprises 13 residues. Unmatched junction bases numbered 8, after V lost 7 bases and J lost 5 bases. CDR3 DNA: TGCAGCGCCCGCGGACAGGGAATAGATACGCAGTATTTT. This sequence encodes CSARGQGIDTQYF.

The V gene is TRBV11-3, the J gene TRBJ1-2; maybe TRBD1 (5 bases). V lost 4 bases to trimming and J lost 8 bases, with 17 bases between them. The CDR3 is 14 residues long. Looked up from germline, CDR1 is SGHNT and CDR2 is YENEEA. The CDR3 is CASSSGAVAGGYTF. CDR3 nucleotide sequence: TGTGCCAGCAGCTCCGGGGCAGTGGCGGGAGGCTACACCTTC.

The CDR3 DNA reads TGTGCCAGCAGCCGAGTACAGGGGCACTATGGCTACACCTTC. This translates into CASSRVQGHYGYTF. The genes are TRBV12-1 and TRBJ1-2; the D segment call TRBD1 is taken from the table without a DNA check. TRBV12-1 is described as a pseudogene. The CDR3 is made up of 14 amino acids.

This chain uses TRBV11-2 with TRBJ2-7, with D unresolved. This CDR3 is 18 amino acids long. The V end lost 5 bases, the J end lost 1 base, and 24 bases lay between the germline ends. Germline V gene sequence: CDR1 SGHAT, CDR2 FQNNGV. CDR3 loop: CASSRLSRGGLRSYEQYF. For the CDR3, the DNA is TGTGCCAGCAGCCGACTTAGCAGAGGTGGTCTTCGTTCCTACGAGCAGTACTTC.

The chain links TRBV14 to TRBJ2-1, with a weak D call TRBD2 (5 bases). The V and J ends lost 0 bases and 3 bases respectively, with 15 bases between them. The CDR3 totals 17 residues. The germline V gene has CDR1 SGHDN and CDR2 FVKESK. In nucleotides, the CDR3 is TGTGCCAGCAGCCAAGATCTGGGGAGCCTCAACTACAATGAGCAGTTCTTC. This encodes CASSQDLGSLNYNEQFF.

The rearrangement links TRBV14 to TRBJ2-5, with D tentatively TRBD1 (5 bases). Germline V gives CDR1 SGHDN, CDR2 FVKESK. Trimming took 0 bases from V and 2 from J, leaving 10 bases between them. The CDR3 is 15 amino acids. The chain's CDR3 is CASSQERRGQETQYF. The CDR3 bases are TGTGCCAGCAGCCAAGAGAGAAGGGGTCAAGAGACCCAGTACTTC. The whole variable domain, filled in from reference TRBV14 and TRBJ2-5, reads EAGVTQFPSHSVIEKGQTVTLRCDPISGHDNLYWYRRVMGKEIKFLLHFVKESKQDESGMPNNRFLAERTGGTYSTLKVQPAELEDSGVYFCASSQERRGQETQYFGPGTRLLVL.

The chain joins TRBV6-5 to TRBJ1-1, with D perhaps TRBD1 (6 bases). Germline V gene sequence: CDR1 MNHEY, CDR2 SVGAGI. Trimming stripped 7 bases from V and 1 base from J, with 10 bases between. The CDR3 totals 13 residues. CDR3 loop: CASNNRENTEAFF. The CDR3 region has the DNA TGTGCCAGCAACAACAGGGAGAACACTGAAGCTTTCTTT.

V and J are TRBV7-9 and TRBJ2-1; D is uncertain. The CDR3 contains 14 residues. Germline V gene sequence: CDR1 SEHNR, CDR2 FQNEAQ (reference sequence). Trimming cost V 8 bases and J 0 bases, with 11 bases left between them. CDR3 in amino acids: CASHLTSSYNEQFF. The CDR3 region has the DNA TGTGCCAGCCACCTAACGAGCTCCTACAATGAGCAGTTCTTC.

V and J are TRBV28 and TRBJ1-5; 9 positions match TRBD1. Germline V gene data show CDR1 as MDHEN and CDR2 as SYDVKM. The CDR3 is 16 amino acids. V lost 2 bases, J lost 9 bases, and 11 bases stayed unmatched. CDR3 amino acids: CASSLGRQGVWVPQHF. The CDR3 nucleotides read TGTGCCAGCAGTTTAGGGAGACAGGGGGTCTGGGTGCCCCAGCATTTT.

The chain joins TRBV5-4 to TRBJ2-7, with D tentatively TRBD1 (5 bases). The CDR3 extends over 17 amino acids. Trimming removed 4 bases at V and 4 bases at J, with 24 bases between. Germline lookup yields CDR1 SGHNT and CDR2 YYREEE (reference sequence). The CDR3 coding sequence is TGTGCCAGCAGCCCGGGCTCGAGTTCGCAGGGTCGATACGAGCAGTACTTC. This gives the protein CASSPGSSSQGRYEQYF. Using reference TRBV5-4 and TRBJ2-7 for the parts outside the CDR3, the full variable domain is ETGVTQSPTHLIKTRGQQVTLRCSSQSGHNTVSWYQQALGQGPQFIFQYYREEENGRGNFPPRFSGLQFPNYSSELNVNALELDDSALYLCASSPGSSSQGRYEQYFGPGTRLTVT.

For the CDR3, the DNA is TGTGCCAGCAGTTTATTGGCCAGGGGGCATGTTAATGAAAAACTGTTTTTT. This encodes CASSLLARGHVNEKLFF. The V call is TRBV28, the J call TRBJ1-4, with TRBD1 matching 8 bases. Germline CDR1 MDHEN, CDR2 SYDVKM. CDR3 length equals 17 residues. Trimming removed 1 base from V and 4 bases from J; junction bases left unmatched: 8.

This clone has just a few counts. In the same sample, other DNA sequences code for this CDR3. The genes are TRBV2 and TRBJ1-5; 7 bases are a match to TRBD1. Trimming at V came to 4 bases and at J to 2 bases, leaving 2 bases not matched to a gene. Germline V gene lookup returns CDR1 SNHLY and CDR2 FYNNEI. This CDR3 is 14 amino acids long. This CDR3 reads CASSGQGGNQPQHF. CDR3 bases: TGTGCCAGCAGTGGACAGGGAGGCAATCAGCCCCAGCATTTT.

Worth noting for this clone: This CDR3 is also generated by other DNA sequences in the sample. V gene TRBV18 combines with J gene TRBJ1-4, with D possibly being TRBD1 (6 bases). Germline values: CDR1 KGHSH, CDR2 LQKENI. V was trimmed by 3 bases and J by 3 bases, leaving 8 bases between them. This CDR3 contains 14 residues. Here the CDR3 reads CASSPGASNEKLFF. CDR3 nucleotide sequence: TGTGCCAGCTCACCGGGGGCTTCTAATGAAAAACTGTTTTTT. Looking up the rest from reference TRBV18 and TRBJ1-4 gives the full variable domain: NAGVMQNPRHLVRRRGQEARLRCSPMKGHSHVYWYRQLPEEGLKFMVYLQKENIIDESGMPKERFSAEFPKEGPSILRIQQVVRGDSAAYFCASSPGASNEKLFFGSGTQLSVL.

The chain uses TRBV3-1 (or the pseudogene TRBV3-2) and TRBJ1-2, with D uncertain. CDR1 LGHDT and CDR2 YNNKEL come from the germline V gene (reference sequence). V was clipped by 4 bases and J by 2 bases, with 5 bases between them. This CDR3 spans 12 amino acids. CDR3 in DNA: TGTGCCAGCAGCCTTTCGAACTATGGCTACACCTTC. Its protein product is CASSLSNYGYTF.